The 13 T cell receptor gamma chains listed next were all sequenced from one sample in a study of γδ T cells in repeated Plasmodium falciparum infection (dated by TCRdb to 2020 to 2022). Library method: multiplex PCR. Sequencing took place on an Illumina MiSeq. TCRdb called clones afresh from the public reads with CATT; identical DNA rows were later merged. The sample yields roughly 27,000 gamma-chain clones; about 3% were counted once. 30% to 35% of the sample rests with the top ten. Vgamma9/Vdelta2+ and Vdelta2-negative gammadelta T cell populations were flow-sorted from peripheral blood mononuclear cells for bulk TCR repertoire analysis. The sequenced sample consisted of gamma-delta T cells from blood. These receptors were obtained from a pool of human donors (malaria-infected and uninfected, not separated).

This clone was recorded at least ten times. TCRdb lists the protein of a much larger clone for this DNA, which differs at residue 4, so this is likely a read error; the protein given here is translated from the DNA itself. The rearrangement links TRGV9 to TRGJ1 or TRGJ2. TCRdb does not report a J gene; here it was assigned by matching the DNA to germline references. The germline V gene has CDR1 GITISATS and CDR2 ISYDGTV (reference sequence). This CDR3 spans 13 amino acids. CDR3 loop: CALGEWNYYKKLF. The CDR3, as DNA: TGTGCCTTGGGGGAGTGGAATTATTATAAGAAACTCTTT.

As for this clone: TCRdb's entry gives the protein of a much larger clone, which mismatches this DNA's translation at residue 3, likely from a read error; the protein reported here is translated from the DNA. The rearrangement joins TRGV8 to TRGJ1 or TRGJ2. The J gene, absent from TCRdb, was called here by matching the DNA to germline. The CDR3 has 13 amino acids. The germline CDR1 and CDR2 sequences are VENAVY and YDSYNSRV. CDR3 in amino acids: CAAWDRRDYKKLF. CDR3 nucleotide sequence: TGTGCCGCCTGGGATAGGCGTGATTATAAGAAACTCTTT.

This clone occurred many times. This DNA's translation and the protein TCRdb lists, from a much larger clone, do not match at residue 10, likely due to a read error; the protein shown is translated from the DNA. The chain employs TRGV2 and TRGJ1 or TRGJ2. The junction had 10 bases not matched to a gene; V was cut back by 0 bases and J by 5 bases. The germline CDR1 and CDR2 sequences are EGSNGY and YDSYNSKV. There are 15 residues in the CDR3. CDR3 bases: TGTGCCACCTGGGACGGGCCGCGCCATCATTATAAGAAACTCTTT. The encoded protein is CATWDGPRHHYKKLF.

This clone was seen many times. The chain carries TRGV9 and TRGJ1 or TRGJ2. V lost 0 bases to trimming and J lost 11 bases; unmatched junction nucleotides: 4. Germline V CDR1 and CDR2: GITISATS, ISYDGTV (reference sequence). The CDR3 extends over 11 amino acids. The CDR3 DNA sequence: TGTGCCTTGTGGGAGGTGTTTGAGAAACTCTTT. It codes for CALWEVFEKLF.

This clone occurred many times. TCRdb's entry gives the protein of a much larger clone, which mismatches this DNA's translation at residue 8, likely from a read error; the protein reported here is translated from the DNA. The chain carries TRGV2 and TRGJ1 or TRGJ2. TCRdb is silent on the J gene; assignment here came from matching the DNA to germline. The CDR3 is 12 residues long. The germline CDR1 and CDR2 sequences are EGSNGY and YDSYNSKV. J gave up 8 bases and V 0 bases, and 4 bases lay outside the gene matches. The CDR3 loop reads CATWDGRHKKLF. The CDR3 nucleotides are TGTGCCACCTGGGACGGGCGCCATAAGAAACTCTTT.

This clone was counted ten times or more. This likely came from a read error, as a far larger clone is one base away. This sample includes further DNA sequences coding for the same CDR3. The chain uses TRGV9 and TRGJP. Trimming cost V 4 bases and J 7 bases; bases outside gene matches: 10. Germline loops: CDR1 GITISATS, CDR2 ISYDGTV (reference sequence). The CDR3 spans 17 residues. The CDR3 protein is CALWEGKQELGKKIKVF. The DNA for the CDR3 is TGTGCCTTGTGGGAAGGAAAACAGGAGTTGGGCAAAAAAATCAAGGTATTT.

This clone was counted at least ten times. The identical CDR3 is also encoded by other nucleotide sequences in the sample. The chain combines TRGV2 with TRGJ1 or TRGJ2. The V gene's germline CDR1 is EGSNGY and CDR2 YDSYNSKV. The CDR3 consists of 14 residues. Unmatched junction bases numbered 6, after V lost 0 bases and J lost 4 bases. For the CDR3, the DNA is TGTGCCACCTGGGACGGGCCGGGATATTATAAGAAACTCTTT. Translating gives CATWDGPGYYKKLF.

A remark on this clone: TCRdb has a much larger clone's protein, which differs at residue 5 from the translation of this DNA, likely because of a read error; what is shown is the protein translated from the DNA. V is TRGV3 and J is TRGJ1 or TRGJ2. TCRdb leaves out the J gene; it was filled in here by matching the DNA to germline. V was pared by 5 bases and J by 6 bases, with 13 bases of the junction left unmatched. Germline V gene data show CDR1 as VTNTFY and CDR2 as YDVSTARD (reference sequence). CDR3 size: 14 residues. CDR3 in DNA: TGTGCCACCTGGGGCAGTCCGGGGGGTTATAAGAAACTCTTT. This codes for CATWGSPGGYKKLF.

This clone was counted many times. TCRdb's protein for this DNA is that of a much larger clone and differs from the translation at residue 7, likely a read error; the protein shown is the DNA translation. The chain is built from TRGV2 and TRGJ1 or TRGJ2. The CDR3 runs 12 residues. The germline CDR1 and CDR2 sequences are EGSNGY and YDSYNSKV. Losses at the gene ends were 3 bases for V and 6 bases for J; bases not matched to a gene: 5. The CDR3 sequence is CATWDMGYKKLF. In nucleotides, the CDR3 is TGTGCCACCTGGGACATGGGTTATAAGAAACTCTTT.

This clone was detected many times. A far larger clone is off by one base, so a read error is likely. Other DNA sequences in this sample translate to the same CDR3. The rearrangement joins TRGV4 to TRGJ1 or TRGJ2. The length of the CDR3 is 12 residues. Germline V gene lookup returns CDR1 EGSTGY and CDR2 YDSYTSSV. The CDR3 protein is CATWDGQYKKLF. DNA of the CDR3: TGCGCCACCTGGGATGGACAATATAAGAAACTCTTT.

This clone was seen at least ten times. TCRdb shows a much larger clone's protein in place of this DNA's translation, and the two differ at residue 5, likely through a read error; the protein shown is translated from the DNA. This chain links TRGV2 with TRGJ1 or TRGJ2. This CDR3 contains 12 residues. Germline lookup yields CDR1 EGSNGY and CDR2 YDSYNSKV. The DNA for the CDR3 is TGTGCCACCTGGGGCGGGCATCATAAGAAACTCTTT. Protein product: CATWGGHHKKLF.

This clone is labeled as medium-sized (0.01 to 0.1%). The chain is built from TRGV3 and TRGJP1. The germline V gene has CDR1 VTNTFY and CDR2 YDVSTARD (reference sequence). Trimming at V came to 0 bases and at J to 1 base, leaving 5 bases not matched to a gene. This CDR3 is 16 amino acids long. For the CDR3, the DNA is TGTGCCACCTGGGACAGGTTCATTACCACTGGTTGGTTCAAGATATTT. Translation gives CATWDRFITTGWFKIF.

For this clone: The TCRdb protein, from a much larger clone, departs from this DNA's translation at residue 11, likely by read error; the protein shown derives from the DNA. The V gene is TRGV8; the J gene was not called. Germline V gives CDR1 VENAVY, CDR2 YDSYNSRV. This CDR3 region has 13 residues. The CDR3 bases are TGTGCCACCTGGGACCGCTATTATTATAAGGAACTCTTT. This codes for CATWDRYYYKELF.